This TCR beta chain originates from a study of CD8 T cells in Susac syndrome. The authors sequenced TCR beta from blood CD8+ and CD4+ T cells. Random hexamers were used to reverse transcribe an amount of about 0.45 to 1 ug RNA. It was immunoSEQ multiplex PCR that amplified TCR beta CDR3 across 54 Vbeta and 13 Jbeta. In TCRdb, the immunoSEQ multiplex PCR reads were re-called with MiXCR into one record per CDR3 protein. The sample holds about 200,000 distinct CDR3 sequences; approximately 95% are singletons and the top ten take 0.082%. This receptor was obtained from a human donor with multiple sclerosis. Sequenced material: CD4+ T cells from PBMCs.

Here the CDR3 reads CASGNTGELFF. The DNA for the CDR3 is TGTGCCAGCGGGAATACCGGGGAGCTGTTTTTT. The gene calls are TRBV7-2 and TRBJ2-2, with D hard to call. Per germline, CDR1 SGHTA and CDR2 FQGNSA. This CDR3 is built from 11 residues. V lost 8 bases to trimming and J lost 5 bases, with 6 bases between them.